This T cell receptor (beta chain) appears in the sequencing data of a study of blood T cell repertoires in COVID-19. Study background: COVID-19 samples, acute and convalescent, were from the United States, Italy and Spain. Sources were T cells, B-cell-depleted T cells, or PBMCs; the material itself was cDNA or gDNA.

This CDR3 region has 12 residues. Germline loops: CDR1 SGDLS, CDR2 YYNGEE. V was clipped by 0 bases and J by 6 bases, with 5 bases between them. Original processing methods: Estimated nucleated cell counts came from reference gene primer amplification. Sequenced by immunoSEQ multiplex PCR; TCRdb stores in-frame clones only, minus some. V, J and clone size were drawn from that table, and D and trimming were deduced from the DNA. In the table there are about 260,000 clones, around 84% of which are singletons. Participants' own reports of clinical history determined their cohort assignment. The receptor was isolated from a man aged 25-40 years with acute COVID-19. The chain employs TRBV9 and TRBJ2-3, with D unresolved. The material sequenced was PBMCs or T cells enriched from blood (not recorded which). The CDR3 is CASSVGRDTQYF. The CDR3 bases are TGTGCCAGCAGCGTAGGGCGGGATACGCAGTATTTT.